Following are 10 T cell receptor beta chains from one sample sequenced in a study of blood T cell repertoires in COVID-19. TCRdb keeps only in-frame clones here, not all; method: immunoSEQ multiplex PCR. This sample has a few hundred thousand clones, with around 87% found just once. Material: PBMCs or T cells enriched from blood (not recorded which). These TCRs come from a woman between 18 and 29 years old who had recovered from COVID-19.

The rearrangement uses TRBV9 and TRBJ2-2; 7 bases fit TRBD2. The length of the CDR3 is 16 residues. Germline V gene lookup returns CDR1 SGDLS and CDR2 YYNGEE. The ends lost 4 bases at V and 5 bases at J; junction bases unmatched: 11. CDR3 DNA sequence: TGTGCCAGCAGCCCCTTTTTTAAGGGAGGGACCGGGGAGCTGTTTTTT. It specifies CASSPFFKGGTGELFF.

The chain carries TRBV7-2 and TRBJ2-7; D remains unclear. The germline V gene encodes CDR1 SGHTA and CDR2 FQGNSA. Between the trimmed V and J ends, which lost 0 bases and 2 bases, there was a span of 8 bases. This CDR3 region has 14 residues. The chain's CDR3 is CASSLADSTYEQYF. The CDR3 region has the DNA TGTGCCAGCAGCTTAGCCGACTCGACCTACGAGCAGTACTTC.

This sequence joins TRBV4-2 and TRBJ2-3; the D is unclear. V gave up 1 base and J gave up 4 bases, with 15 bases separating them. The CDR3 is made up of 16 amino acids. Germline V CDR1 and CDR2: LGHNA, YNFKEQ. The CDR3 protein is CASSQAFRSGADTQYF. The CDR3 nucleotides are TGTGCCAGCAGCCAAGCGTTTCGGAGTGGTGCAGATACGCAGTATTTT.

The chain joins TRBV6-1 to TRBJ2-2; D is unclear. Germline-derived CDR1 and CDR2 are MNHNS and SASEGT. Trimming stripped 8 bases from V and 6 bases from J, with 10 bases between. The length of the CDR3 is 12 residues. CDR3 in amino acids: CASYSRAGELFF. The CDR3 nucleotides read TGTGCCAGCTACTCCCGGGCCGGGGAGCTGTTTTTT.

This clone appeared a few times. CDR3 residues: CASSQGPFAGNTEAFF. The CDR3 DNA reads TGTGCCAGCAGCCAAGGTCCGTTCGCAGGGAACACTGAAGCTTTCTTT. V is TRBV4-2 and J is TRBJ1-1; D not resolved. Trimming pared 1 base from V and 1 base from J, leaving 13 bases between. Germline V gene data show CDR1 as LGHNA and CDR2 as YNFKEQ. This CDR3 comprises 16 residues.

With respect to this clone: A much larger clone is a single base away; this may be a read error. Other nucleotide sequences in the sample specify the same CDR3. The chain combines TRBV6-5 with TRBJ2-7, with 7 bases matching TRBD2. Per the germline V gene, CDR1 is MNHEY and CDR2 is SVGAGI. V was clipped by 5 bases and J by 0 bases; unmatched bases: 4. The CDR3 is made up of 14 amino acids. The CDR3 DNA reads as TGTGCCAGCAGTACCAGCGGGGACTCCTACGAGCAGTACTTC. Translating it yields CASSTSGDSYEQYF.

This chain joins TRBV10-3 and TRBJ2-1, with 16 bases matching TRBD2. V was pared by 2 bases and J by 12 bases, with 10 bases of the junction left unmatched. Germline CDR1 and CDR2: ENHRY and SYGVKD. The CDR3 extends over 17 amino acids. The DNA of the CDR3 is TGTGCCATCAGTGAGCGCTACGGGACTAGCGGGGGGGCTTCGCAGTTCTTC. It specifies CAISERYGTSGGASQFF.

This sequence joins TRBV4-1 and TRBJ2-7, with D perhaps matching TRBD1 (5 bases). There are 17 residues in the CDR3. V lost 3 bases and J 0 bases, leaving 18 bases between the germline ends. Germline V lookup: CDR1 MGHRA, CDR2 YSYEKL. The CDR3 region is CASSHSAGQISSYEQYF. The DNA for the CDR3 is TGCGCCAGCAGCCACTCCGCCGGACAAATAAGCTCCTACGAGCAGTACTTC.

V gene TRBV11-3 combines with J gene TRBJ1-2; maybe TRBD1 (5 bases). This CDR3 is built from 15 residues. Trimming shortened V by 2 bases and J by 8 bases, and 18 bases separated the two germline ends. CDR1 and CDR2 (germline): SGHNT, YENEEA. CDR3 in DNA: TGTGCCAGCAGCTTAACCCAGGGTTGTTTGGGGGGCTACACCTTC. Amino acid sequence: CASSLTQGCLGGYTF.

This sequence joins TRBV2 and TRBJ1-1, with TRBD1 identical over 7 bases. After removal of 4 bases from V and 12 bases from J, the junction contained 8 bases not matched to a gene. CDR1 is SNHLY and CDR2 is FYNNEI in the germline V gene. This CDR3 comprises 12 residues. The CDR3 DNA follows: TGTGCCAGCAGTGCGGGGACAGCCCAGACTTTCTTT. This gives the protein CASSAGTAQTFF.